Presented here are 29 T cell receptor beta chains from one specimen sequenced in a study of regulatory T cells in long-lasting Graves disease. Through Arm-PCR of CDR3 regions and iRepertoire HTBI primers, TCR beta libraries were built. TCRdb analysed the multiplex PCR reads with MiXCR anew, one entry per CDR3 protein. The sample lists roughly 610,000 distinct CDR3 sequences; less than 20% were seen once. Specified time point: newly diagnosed GD, antithyroid drugs for less than 3 months. Extracted RNA from PBMCs served as the source of the TCR library. These data are also associated with another study on T cells in Graves' hyperthyroidism and ophthalmopathy.

Sequenced material: peripheral blood mononuclear cells (PBMCs), taken at new diagnosis, from a patient treated with antithyroid drugs. Receptors originate from a young woman with Graves disease.

For this clonotype: Since a much larger clone is just one base distant, this may be a read error. The J gene is TRBJ2-1, the V gene TRBV7-3; D may be TRBD1 (6 bases). CDR3 size: 14 residues. Germline loops: CDR1 SGHTA, CDR2 FQGTGA. The CDR3 region is CASSQTPGAGEQLF. The DNA for the CDR3 is TGTGCCAGCAGCCAGACCCCAGGGGCGGGTGAGCAGCTCTTC.

This clonotype was seen a handful of times. The V gene is TRBV14, the J gene TRBJ2-7; the match to TRBD2 covers 11 bases. The CDR3 spans 18 residues. Germline-derived CDR1 and CDR2 are SGHDN and FVKESK. V gave up 1 base and J gave up 0 bases; unmatched junction bases: 8. The chain's CDR3 is CASSQGVPSGRSSYEQYF. The DNA for the CDR3 is TGTGCCAGCAGCCAAGGGGTGCCTAGCGGGAGGAGCTCCTACGAGCAGTACTTC.

This sequence joins TRBV7-8 and TRBJ2-1; D tentatively fits TRBD1 or TRBD2 (5 bases each). The CDR3 has 13 residues. CDR1 is SGHVS, CDR2 FQNEAQ, per germline. V was pared by 8 bases and J by 6 bases, with 14 bases between. As DNA, the CDR3 is TGTGCCAGCGGGGGAGACAGACGCAATGAGCAGTTCTTC. Its protein is CASGGDRRNEQFF.

J is TRBJ2-4 and V is TRBV30, with a tentative D call TRBD1 (6 bases). With 0 bases removed from V and 9 bases from J, the gap between germline ends came to 24 bases. This CDR3 is built from 17 residues. The germline CDR1 and CDR2 sequences are GTSNPN and SVGIG (reference sequence). The CDR3 protein is CAWSVLGLGAVRGIQYF. CDR3 DNA sequence: TGTGCCTGGAGTGTACTCGGGTTGGGGGCTGTGCGTGGCATTCAGTACTTC.

The chain's CDR3 is CASNQGLGNTIYF. CDR3 bases: TGTGCCAGCAACCAGGGATTAGGCAACACCATATATTTT. J is TRBJ1-3 and V is TRBV7-9; maybe TRBD1 (5 bases). Germline V CDR1 and CDR2: SEHNR, FQNEAQ (reference sequence). This CDR3 has 13 residues. V was clipped by 7 bases and J by 7 bases, with 14 bases between them.

Comments on this clonotype: A much larger clone differs from this one at a single base, so this may be a read error. The chain uses TRBV6-1 and TRBJ2-5, with no clear D. Germline values: CDR1 MNHNS, CDR2 SASEGT. This CDR3 is 12 amino acids long. In nucleotides, the CDR3 is TGTGCCAGCTCAGTTGAAGTAGAGACCCAGAACTTC. It codes for CASSVEVETQNF.

This clonotype appeared a single time. The chain is built from TRBV28 and TRBJ1-2; D gene uncertain. The CDR3 totals 15 residues. Germline V gives CDR1 MDHEN, CDR2 SYDVKM. V lost 3 bases to trimming and J lost 4 bases, with 15 bases between them. This CDR3 is CASSFTPSYAYGYTF. CDR3 bases: TGTGCCAGCAGTTTCACTCCTTCTTATGCCTATGGCTACACCTTC.

The chain couples TRBV5-6 to TRBJ2-3, with TRBD1 matching 10 bases. Germline V gene data show CDR1 as SGHDT and CDR2 as YYEEEE. V was pared by 0 bases and J by 8 bases, with 3 bases of the junction left unmatched. This CDR3 comprises 14 residues. In DNA form, the CDR3 reads TGTGCCAGCAGCTTGGTGGACAGGGGGTCTACGCAGTATTTT. Its translation: CASSLVDRGSTQYF.

Many counts were recorded for this clonotype. The J gene is TRBJ2-1, the V gene TRBV29-1, with D possibly matching TRBD1 (5 bases). The CDR3 extends over 15 amino acids. In germline, CDR1 is SQVTM, CDR2 ANQGSEA. The V and J ends lost 7 bases and 1 base respectively, with 17 bases between them. For the CDR3, the DNA is TGCAGCGCAGGGAAACTGGGCCTTTCCTACAATGAGCAGTTCTTC. Amino acid sequence: CSAGKLGLSYNEQFF.

The rearrangement uses TRBV30 and TRBJ1-5; D gene uncertain. Germline CDR1 reads GTSNPN; CDR2 reads SVGIG (reference sequence). V was trimmed by 1 base and J by 5 bases, leaving 12 bases between them. The CDR3 totals 14 residues. The CDR3 here is CAWSGGFGDQPQHF. The CDR3 DNA follows: TGTGCCTGGAGTGGAGGTTTCGGGGATCAGCCCCAGCATTTT.

Many counts were recorded for this clonotype. This chain connects TRBV7-2 to TRBJ2-4; 9 nucleotides line up with TRBD1. The ends lost 0 bases at V and 6 bases at J; junction bases unmatched: 3. The CDR3 runs 15 residues. CDR1 and CDR2 from the germline V gene are SGHTA and FQGNSA. This CDR3 reads CASSLARDRVNIQYF. The CDR3 nucleotides read TGTGCCAGCAGCTTAGCGAGGGACAGGGTAAACATTCAGTACTTC.

J is TRBJ1-4 and V is TRBV5-1; D is unclear. Trimming stripped 4 bases from V and 2 bases from J, with 12 bases between. Germline V gene data show CDR1 as SGHRS and CDR2 as YFSETQ. The CDR3 covers 15 residues. In DNA, the CDR3 is TGCGCCAGCAGCGTATGGGGTTCGACTAATGAAAAACTGTTTTTT. Translation gives CASSVWGSTNEKLFF.

The V gene is TRBV20-1, the J gene TRBJ1-2; 9 bases match TRBD1. The V and J ends lost 4 bases and 6 bases, in that order; junction bases with no gene match: 9. This CDR3 has 14 amino acids. Germline CDR1 and CDR2: DFQATT and SNEGSKA (reference sequence). In DNA, the CDR3 is TGCAGTGCTAAACCCCTTACAGGGGGCGATGGCTACACCTTC. The encoded protein is CSAKPLTGGDGYTF.

A few counts support this clonotype. The CDR3 is CASRPGPASMEQYF. The CDR3 DNA is TGTGCCAGCAGACCGGGTCCCGCGTCGATGGAGCAGTACTTC. The rearrangement joins TRBV7-9 to TRBJ2-7; D remains ambiguous. The ends were cut back, 6 bases at V and 7 bases at J, with 19 bases in the middle. This CDR3 comprises 14 residues. Germline CDR1 is SEHNR and CDR2 is FQNEAQ (reference sequence).

This clonotype was seen repeatedly, ten times or more. J is TRBJ2-5 and V is TRBV12-3 or TRBV12-4; D unclear. V lost 1 base and J lost 4, with 10 bases in between. The CDR3 extends over 14 amino acids. The CDR3 sequence: CASSLDGRVETQYF. The CDR3 DNA reads as TGTGCCAGCAGTTTAGATGGCAGAGTAGAGACCCAGTACTTC.

This clonotype occurred a few times. The rearrangement links TRBV3-1 to TRBJ2-5, with TRBD2 as a possible D gene (7 bases). The germline V and J ends were trimmed by 2 bases and 2 bases, with 18 bases remaining between them. The CDR3 sequence is 17 residues long. Germline assignment: CDR1 LGHDT and CDR2 YNNKEL (reference sequence). The CDR3 region has the DNA TGTGCCAGCAGCCAATTCCGGGGGGCTAGCGAACAAGAGACCCAGTACTTC. It codes for CASSQFRGASEQETQYF.

The chain uses TRBV5-6 and TRBJ1-1; D remains unclear. V lost 4 bases and J lost 10, with 17 bases in between. Germline assignment: CDR1 SGHDT and CDR2 YYEEEE. The CDR3 loop spans 13 amino acids. The CDR3, as DNA: TGTGCCAGCAGCCAAACCCCACAGCCCGGAGCTTTCTTT. It yields the protein CASSQTPQPGAFF.

Ten or more counts support this clonotype. V usage is TRBV10-3 and J usage is TRBJ2-3; 14 bases align to TRBD2. Trimming took 6 bases from V and 0 from J; bases not matched to a gene: 5. CDR1 is ENHRY and CDR2 is SYGVKD in the germline V gene. The CDR3 is 17 residues long. The chain's CDR3 is CAISGTSGGQSTDTQYF. The CDR3 DNA reads as TGTGCCATCAGCGGGACTAGCGGGGGCCAAAGCACAGATACGCAGTATTTT.

In its sample, this clonotype was seen a few times. The V and J genes are TRBV28 and TRBJ2-1; 9 bases are a match to TRBD2. The V segment lost 10 bases and the J segment 7 bases; nucleotides outside the gene matches: 11. The CDR3 length is 14 residues. In germline, CDR1 is MDHEN, CDR2 SYDVKM. CDR3 bases: TGTGCCATTAAAGTAGCGGGAGTTAGAAATGAGCAGTTCTTC. Protein: CAIKVAGVRNEQFF.

CDR3 in DNA: TGTGCCAGCAGTCCCCCGGGACAGGGCTTCTTGGGCTACACCTTC. Its protein product is CASSPPGQGFLGYTF. The chain links TRBV2 to TRBJ1-2; 9 bases are a match to TRBD1. The CDR3 is made up of 15 amino acids. Trimming at V came to 5 bases and at J to 8 bases, leaving 12 bases not matched to a gene. CDR1 and CDR2 from the germline V gene are SNHLY and FYNNEI.

The chain is built from TRBV6-5 and TRBJ2-7; 7 bases are a match to TRBD2. Germline values: CDR1 MNHEY, CDR2 SVGAGI. CDR3 length: 15 residues. The J segment lost 5 bases and the V segment lost 3 bases, leaving 10 bases of the junction unmatched. CDR3 sequence reads: CASSYARREAHEQYF. The CDR3 DNA is TGTGCCAGCAGTTATGCAAGACGGGAGGCGCACGAGCAGTACTTC.

This clonotype has a handful of counts. The chain couples TRBV12-3 or TRBV12-4 to TRBJ2-4; a weak D match, TRBD2 (5 bases). Trimming left V 4 bases short and J 3 bases short, with 10 bases between. The CDR3 is 14 residues long. The CDR3 bases are TGTGCCAGCAGTTCGGGATTCGGCAAAAACATTCAGTACTTC. Its protein is CASSSGFGKNIQYF.

This clonotype was detected ten times or more. The rearrangement links TRBV2 to TRBJ1-4; D call uncertain. Germline V CDR1 and CDR2: SNHLY, FYNNEI. This CDR3 is 10 amino acids long. The V end was cut by 8 bases, the J end by 7 bases, with 5 bases between. The CDR3 is CASLSEKLFF. The DNA for the CDR3 is TGTGCCAGCCTGAGTGAAAAACTGTTTTTT.

The sample holds many counts of this clonotype. This sequence joins TRBV11-1 and TRBJ1-1, with 10 bases matching TRBD1. CDR3 length equals 14 residues. The germline V gene encodes CDR1 SGHAT and CDR2 FQDESV (reference sequence). Trimming cost V 5 bases and J 9 bases; bases outside gene matches: 9. CDR3 protein: CASSLGTGANKAFF. CDR3 sequence (DNA): TGTGCCAGCAGCCTAGGGACAGGGGCGAATAAAGCTTTCTTT.

There are many counts of this clonotype. This chain links TRBV28 with TRBJ1-1; 8 bases are shared with TRBD1. Germline lookup yields CDR1 MDHEN and CDR2 SYDVKM. V gave up 4 bases and J gave up 5 bases; unmatched junction bases: 12. The CDR3 length is 16 residues. Written as DNA, the CDR3 is TGTGCCAGCAGTTCAACTCGGACAGGGAGTAGGACTGAAGCTTTCTTT. Translating gives CASSSTRTGSRTEAFF.

The genes are TRBV7-9 and TRBJ1-2; no firm D call. V was cut by 1 base and J by 4 bases, with 13 bases left in between. The CDR3 is 15 residues long. The germline CDR1 and CDR2 sequences are SEHNR and FQNEAQ (reference sequence). CDR3 sequence: CASSLVPKWGYGYTF. The CDR3 DNA follows: TGTGCCAGCAGCTTAGTGCCGAAGTGGGGCTATGGCTACACCTTC.

The V call is TRBV30, the J call TRBJ2-1, with 8 bases lining up with TRBD2. This CDR3 is built from 13 residues. CDR1 is GTSNPN and CDR2 is SVGIG in the germline V gene (reference sequence). J was trimmed by 13 bases and V by 1 base; bases with no gene match: 9. CDR3 residues: CAWSGGSGIYQFF. The DNA of the CDR3 is TGTGCCTGGAGTGGGGGTAGCGGGATATATCAGTTCTTC.

This clonotype was seen more than once but under ten times. This chain connects TRBV9 to TRBJ2-1; D is ambiguous. This CDR3 spans 12 amino acids. Germline V gives CDR1 SGDLS, CDR2 YYNGEE. The V and J ends lost 0 bases and 8 bases respectively, with 6 bases between them. As DNA, the CDR3 is TGTGCCAGCAGCGTAGCTGGGCATGAGCAGTTCTTC. Its protein is CASSVAGHEQFF. Variable domain in full (rest from reference TRBV9 and TRBJ2-1): DSGVTQTPKHLITATGQRVTLRCSPRSGDLSVYWYQQSLDQGLQFLIQYYNGEERAKGNILERFSAQQFPDLHSELNLSSLELGDSALYFCASSVAGHEQFFGPGTRLTVL.

This clonotype was counted ten times or more. The V and J genes are TRBV5-1 and TRBJ2-7, with D maybe TRBD2 (6 bases). CDR1 is SGHRS, CDR2 YFSETQ, per germline. V lost 4 bases, J lost 3 bases, and 14 bases lay in between. This CDR3 comprises 14 residues. CDR3 sequence: CASSTGGSRYEQYF. CDR3 nucleotide sequence: TGCGCCAGCAGCACAGGAGGGAGTCGCTACGAGCAGTACTTC.